This TCR beta chain was recorded in a study of blood T cell repertoires in COVID-19. About the study: Samples representing acute and convalescent COVID-19 were sourced from the United States, Italy and Spain. From T cells, B-cell-depleted T cells, or PBMCs came the material, which was cDNA or gDNA.

The CDR3 spans 11 residues. Germline CDR1 reads GTSNPN; CDR2 reads SVGIG (reference sequence). V was cut by 3 bases and J by 4 bases, with 4 bases left in between. In Cohort 3, a recovered donor had either two negative PCRs, clearance, or symptom resolution. As processed by the authors: The assay estimated nucleated cells by amplifying reference gene primers. Sequenced by immunoSEQ multiplex PCR; TCRdb stores in-frame clones only, minus some. D and trimming were read from the DNA, whereas the V and J calls and clone size are those reported in that table. The data show under 200,000 clones, around nine tenths seen once.

The TCR was taken from a woman aged 45 to 65 who had recovered from COVID-19. J is TRBJ2-1 and V is TRBV30, with unresolved D. Material: PBMCs or T cells enriched from blood (not recorded which). The CDR3 is CAWRSYNEQFF. DNA of the CDR3: TGTGCCTGGAGGTCGTACAATGAGCAGTTCTTC.